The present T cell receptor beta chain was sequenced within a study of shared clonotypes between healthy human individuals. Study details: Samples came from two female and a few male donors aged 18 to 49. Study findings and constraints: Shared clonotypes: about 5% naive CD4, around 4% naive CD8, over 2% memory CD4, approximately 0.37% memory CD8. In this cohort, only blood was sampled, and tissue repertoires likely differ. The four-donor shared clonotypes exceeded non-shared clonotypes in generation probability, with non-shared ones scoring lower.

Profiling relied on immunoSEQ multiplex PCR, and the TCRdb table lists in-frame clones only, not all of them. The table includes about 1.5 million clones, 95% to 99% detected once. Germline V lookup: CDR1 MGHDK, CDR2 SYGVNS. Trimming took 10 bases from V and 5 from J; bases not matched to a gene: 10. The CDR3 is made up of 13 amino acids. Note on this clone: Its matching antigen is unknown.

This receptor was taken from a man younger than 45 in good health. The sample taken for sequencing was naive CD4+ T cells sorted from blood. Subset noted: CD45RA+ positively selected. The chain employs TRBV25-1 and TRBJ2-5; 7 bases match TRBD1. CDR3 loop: CATDSTGMETQYF. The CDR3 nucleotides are TGTGCCACCGATTCGACAGGGATGGAGACCCAGTACTTC. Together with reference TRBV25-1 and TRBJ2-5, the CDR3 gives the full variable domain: EADIYQTPRYLVIGTGKKITLECSQTMGHDKMYWYQQDPGMELHLIHYSYGVNSTEKGDLSSESTVSRIRTEHFPLTLESARPSHTSQYLCATDSTGMETQYFGPGTRLLVL.